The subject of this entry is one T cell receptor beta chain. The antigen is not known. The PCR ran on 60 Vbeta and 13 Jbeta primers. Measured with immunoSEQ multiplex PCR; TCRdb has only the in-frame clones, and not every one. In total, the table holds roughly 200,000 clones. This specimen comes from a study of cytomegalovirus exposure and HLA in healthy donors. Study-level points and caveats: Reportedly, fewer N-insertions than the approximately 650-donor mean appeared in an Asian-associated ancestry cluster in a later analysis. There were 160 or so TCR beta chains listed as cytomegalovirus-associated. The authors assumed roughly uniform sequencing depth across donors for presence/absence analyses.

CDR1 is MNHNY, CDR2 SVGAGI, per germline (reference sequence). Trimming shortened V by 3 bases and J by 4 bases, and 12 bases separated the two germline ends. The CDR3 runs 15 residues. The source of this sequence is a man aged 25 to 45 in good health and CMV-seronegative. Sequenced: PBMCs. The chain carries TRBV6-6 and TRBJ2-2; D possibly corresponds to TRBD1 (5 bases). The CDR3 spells CASSYPPGITGELFF. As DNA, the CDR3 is TGTGCCAGCAGTTATCCCCCAGGGATCACCGGGGAGCTGTTTTTT.